Presented here are 7 T cell receptor beta chains from one specimen sequenced in a study of shared clonotypes between healthy human individuals. Clones were sequenced by immunoSEQ multiplex PCR, and TCRdb holds only the in-frame ones, with some missing. The sample yields about 1.1 million clones, around three quarters seen once. Sequencing used memory CD4+ T cells from PBMCs. Subset given: CD45RA-negative fraction. These receptors were obtained from a man younger than 35 in good health. Some clones in this sample may be carry-over from other donors' samples.

The CDR3 nucleotides are TGTGCCAGCATTGGCTTCATGAACACTGAAGCTTTCTTT. Translation: CASIGFMNTEAFF. The V call is TRBV25-1, the J call TRBJ1-1; D is ambiguous. This CDR3 comprises 13 residues. Trimming removed 7 bases at V and 0 bases at J, with 9 bases between. The germline V gene has CDR1 MGHDK and CDR2 SYGVNS. Filled out from reference TRBV25-1 and TRBJ1-1, the complete variable domain reads EADIYQTPRYLVIGTGKKITLECSQTMGHDKMYWYQQDPGMELHLIHYSYGVNSTEKGDLSSESTVSRIRTEHFPLTLESARPSHTSQYLCASIGFMNTEAFFGQGTRLTVV.

The chain recombines TRBV5-1 with TRBJ1-2; unclear D gene. The CDR3 covers 13 residues. V lost 0 bases, J lost 5 bases, and 8 bases lay in between. Germline V gene data show CDR1 as SGHRS and CDR2 as YFSETQ. The CDR3 DNA is TGCGCCAGCAGCTTGGGGCCAACATATGGCTACACCTTC. Translating gives CASSLGPTYGYTF. Combining the CDR3 with reference TRBV5-1 and TRBJ1-2 gives the whole variable domain KAGVTQTPRYLIKTRGQQVTLSCSPISGHRSVSWYQQTPGQGLQFLFEYFSETQRNKGNFPGRFSGRQFSNSRSEMNVSTLELGDSALYLCASSLGPTYGYTFGSGTRLTVV.

The rearrangement links TRBV15 to TRBJ2-7; possibly TRBD2 for D (6 bases). The CDR3 runs to 15 residues. V was trimmed by 3 bases and J by 6 bases, leaving 18 bases between them. From germline, CDR1 is LNHNV and CDR2 YYDKDF (reference sequence). CDR3 nucleotides: TGTGCCACCAGCAGGGGAGGTGGACAACAGAGCGAGCAGTACTTC. Residues: CATSRGGGQQSEQYF.

This clone appeared a few times. The genes are TRBV7-9 and TRBJ2-5, with a possible D match to TRBD1 (5 bases). V lost 10 bases and J lost 5, with 17 bases in between. The CDR3 contains 13 residues. Germline values: CDR1 SEHNR, CDR2 FQNEAQ (reference sequence). The CDR3 nucleotides are TGTGCCACTTCGTCAGGGATGAGTGAGACCCAGTACTTC. Its protein is CATSSGMSETQYF. Using reference TRBV7-9 and TRBJ2-5 for the parts outside the CDR3, the full variable domain is DTGVSQNPRHKITKRGQNVTFRCDPISEHNRLYWYRQTLGQGPEFLTYFQNEAQLEKSRLLSDRFSAERPKGSFSTLEIQRTEQGDSAMYLCATSSGMSETQYFGPGTRLLVL.

The chain employs TRBV9 and TRBJ1-3; a weak D match, TRBD1 (6 bases). The germline CDR1 and CDR2 sequences are SGDLS and YYNGEE. Trimming removed 3 bases from V and 4 bases from J, with 11 bases in between. CDR3 length: 14 amino acids. Here the CDR3 DNA reads TGTGCCAGCAGCGCCCAAGACAGGGGAAACACCATATATTTT. Protein sequence: CASSAQDRGNTIYF.

This sequence joins TRBV7-9 and TRBJ1-5, with unresolved D. CDR1 is SEHNR and CDR2 is FQNEAQ in the germline V gene (reference sequence). Between the trimmed V and J ends, which lost 1 base and 4 bases, there was a span of 8 bases. The CDR3 has 14 amino acids. CDR3 in amino acids: CASSLERSNQPQHF. In nucleotides, the CDR3 is TGTGCCAGCAGCTTAGAACGGAGTAATCAGCCCCAGCATTTT.

The chain uses TRBV11-2 and TRBJ2-2; D is undetermined. Germline-derived CDR1 and CDR2 are SGHAT and FQNNGV. CDR3 size: 15 residues. Trimming took 5 bases from V and 6 from J, leaving 16 bases between them. The CDR3 loop reads CASSLYSSQPGELFF. For the CDR3, the DNA is TGTGCCAGCAGCCTCTATTCTAGTCAACCCGGGGAGCTGTTTTTT.